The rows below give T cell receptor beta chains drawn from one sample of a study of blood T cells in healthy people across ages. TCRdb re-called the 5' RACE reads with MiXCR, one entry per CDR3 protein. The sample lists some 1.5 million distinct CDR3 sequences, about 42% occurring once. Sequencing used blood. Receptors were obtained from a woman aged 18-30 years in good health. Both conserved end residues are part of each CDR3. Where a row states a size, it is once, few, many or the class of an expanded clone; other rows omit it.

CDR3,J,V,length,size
CASSFGESGANVLTF,TRBJ2-6,TRBV7-2,15,.
CASSPRYGTEAFF,TRBJ1-1,TRBV12-3/TRBV12-4,13,few
CASSYSLRGNYGYTF,TRBJ1-2,TRBV7-9,15,.
CASRPARGGVDEQFF,TRBJ2-1,TRBV27,15,.
CASSIVPTGSYNEKLFF,TRBJ1-4,TRBV7-2,17,many
CASSSVYNEQFF,TRBJ2-1,TRBV7-2,12,many
CSVERESGANVLTF,TRBJ2-6,TRBV29-1,14,.
CAGSLNRPQHF,TRBJ1-5,TRBV2,11,.
CASSFSPTSHQETQYF,TRBJ2-5,TRBV12-3/TRBV12-4,16,few
CASSTTARMNTEAFF,TRBJ1-1,TRBV12-3/TRBV12-4,15,few
CASSEARDRRPATNEKLFF,TRBJ1-4,TRBV6-1,19,.
CSASSTGSSYSSPLHF,TRBJ1-6,TRBV20-1,16,.
CASSPGTSGANEQFF,TRBJ2-1,TRBV27,15,many
CASSEYLQGAYEQYF,TRBJ2-7,TRBV25-1,15,.
CSARPDRGPYNEQFF,TRBJ2-1,TRBV20-1,15,.
CATSDLTGDRGNQPQHF,TRBJ1-5,TRBV24-1,17,few
CASSESPSGSSDTQYF,TRBJ2-3,TRBV6-1,16,.
CASSQGDTSTDTQYF,TRBJ2-3,TRBV14,15,once
CSARSWLGVTDTQYF,TRBJ2-3,TRBV20-1,15,few
CSVLGQVNTEAFF,TRBJ1-1,TRBV29-1,13,few
CASTVTRRVQETQYF,TRBJ2-5,TRBV28,15,.
CASSFSGSRNTGELFF,TRBJ2-2,TRBV6-2/TRBV6-3,16,.
CASSFPDTLAKNIQYF,TRBJ2-4,TRBV7-9,16,.
CASSLGGRGTTTEAFF,TRBJ1-1,TRBV7-8,16,.
CSARDGYYNEQFF,TRBJ2-1,TRBV20-1,13,.
CASSNGVYNEQFF,TRBJ2-1,TRBV11-2,13,.
CAAGTGRYYEQYF,TRBJ2-7,TRBV6-5,13,.
CASSTHGGQGGTEAFF,TRBJ1-1,TRBV7-9,16,.
CAISGHNQPQHF,TRBJ1-5,TRBV10-3,12,.
CASGYLLAGEQFF,TRBJ2-1,TRBV2,13,.
CATSRDRVVYNEQFF,TRBJ2-1,TRBV15,15,.
CASMQATEAFF,TRBJ1-1,TRBV6-1,11,few
CASRARGGTYNEQFF,TRBJ2-1,TRBV2,15,.
CSVARSTGAEQYF,TRBJ2-7,TRBV29-1,13,.
CASHWPNNYGYTF,TRBJ1-2,TRBV6-2/TRBV6-3,13,few
CASSAGTTPSDEQFF,TRBJ2-1,TRBV9,15,few
CASSAGRVYEQYF,.,TRBV19,13,.
CASRTDGDYEQYF,TRBJ2-7,TRBV6-5,13,.
CASSSTDRANTYEQYF,.,TRBV13,16,few
CASRPAGVSSYNEQFF,TRBJ2-1,TRBV6-1,16,.
CASSPGELAKGTEAFF,TRBJ1-1,TRBV7-2,16,.
CASSSTQDEQYF,TRBJ2-7,TRBV28,12,.
CASRQQLTDTEAFF,TRBJ1-1,TRBV5-1,14,.
CASSLFGDSTDTQYF,TRBJ2-3,TRBV7-9,15,few
CASSDRAHEQYF,TRBJ2-5,TRBV2,12,few
CASSKSGDYRYNEQYF,TRBJ2-7,TRBV27,16,.
CSVGWPSGTDTQYF,TRBJ2-3,TRBV29-1,14,.
CASSPSPGQTVGELFF,TRBJ2-2,TRBV9,16,.
CASGLIHGPGETQYF,TRBJ2-5,TRBV12-5,15,many
CASSQADEDYNEQFF,TRBJ2-1,TRBV4-2,15,few
CASSEGDREVQPQHF,TRBJ1-5,TRBV4-1,15,.
CASRQRGQETNQPQHF,TRBJ1-5,TRBV12-3/TRBV12-4,16,.
CASSHPGFELAEAFF,TRBJ1-1,TRBV5-1,15,few
CASSLGEFREQFF,TRBJ2-1,TRBV7-2,13,many
CATSDRETNQPQHF,TRBJ1-5,TRBV10-3,14,.
CSAMRVAGGTYNEQFF,TRBJ2-1,TRBV20-1,16,.
CASSLEFNTEAFF,TRBJ1-1,TRBV5-8,13,.
CASSLTTSLETQYF,TRBJ2-5,TRBV7-2,14,many
CASGTIPQYF,TRBJ2-5,TRBV2,10,.
CAISEPPPGEAFF,TRBJ1-1,TRBV10-3,13,.